The sequence of this T cell receptor (beta chain) was determined in a study of T cell responses to AZD1222 COVID-19 vaccine. Study-wide results and caveats: Spike regions recognized by vaccine-associated CD4 TCRs spanned the protein, led by 160-218 and 743-854. Among AZD1222 vaccinees, only six were seropositive at baseline.

The protocol was immunoSEQ multiplex PCR, while the TCRdb copy is restricted to in-frame clones and leaves out a portion. The sample has fewer than 200,000 clones, 85% to 95% seen once; the top ten hold 3.6%. Note on this clone: Its matching antigen is unknown.

Looked up from germline, CDR1 is GTSNPN and CDR2 is SVGIG (reference sequence). Trimming took 6 bases from V and 3 from J; bases not matched to a gene: 12. The CDR3 runs to 15 residues. The clonotype originates from an adult who received the MenACWY meningococcal vaccine as a control. The input for sequencing was peripheral blood, taken 28 days after the second dose of the MenACWY control vaccine. V and J are TRBV30 and TRBJ1-2, with 8 bases that match TRBD1. The CDR3 reads CACPDRDRQDYGYTF. DNA for the CDR3: TGTGCCTGCCCCGACCGGGACAGGCAGGACTATGGCTACACCTTC.